This T cell receptor (beta chain) originates from a study of neurological immune-mediated disorders. Trimming cost V 3 bases and J 5 bases, with 5 bases left between them. From germline, CDR1 is SGDLS and CDR2 YYNGEE. The length of the CDR3 is 12 residues. Stored at -80 C, 2 million PBMCs were the source of the unsorted libraries. Via MiXCR, TCRdb re-called the 5' RACE reads, giving one row per CDR3 protein. This sample yields around 50,000 distinct CDR3 sequences, of which roughly 3.2% are seen a single time; under 3.5% belongs to the top ten. This clonotype was observed many times. The sequencing input was PBMCs. V usage is TRBV9 and J usage is TRBJ2-2; unclear D gene. This receptor was taken from a woman aged 30 to 39 with multiple sclerosis. The CDR3 region is CASSGGTGELFF. In DNA form, the CDR3 reads TGTGCCAGCAGCGGTGGGACCGGGGAGCTGTTTTTT.